This is a list of T cell receptor beta chains from one sample in a study of neurological immune-mediated disorders. A single record per CDR3 protein comes from TCRdb applying MiXCR to the 5' RACE reads. The sample has 27,000 or so distinct CDR3 sequences; about 21% are singletons. Input material: PBMCs. The receptors were gathered from a woman aged 55-69 years in good health. Each CDR3 is given with its conserved first and last residue. The D gene is left open where the match is weak. Size is omitted from some rows. Given values are once, few, many or a class for expanded clones.

V	size	J	D	CDR3	DNA
TRBV7-9	few	TRBJ2-1	.	CASSPSYGGSYNEQFF	TGTGCCAGCAGCCCCTCTTACGGGGGCTCCTACAATGAGCAGTTCTTC
TRBV7-8	many	TRBJ2-3	TRBD1	CASSLAGTGEDTQYF	TGTGCCAGCAGCTTAGCGGGGACAGGGGAAGATACGCAGTATTTT
TRBV5-1	many	TRBJ2-7	TRBD2	CASSFGWSSGGTQFQEQYF	TGCGCCAGCAGCTTCGGCTGGAGTAGCGGGGGGACCCAATTCCAGGAGCAGTACTTC
TRBV27	medium-sized	TRBJ2-3	.	CASTSGLTDTQYF	TGTGCCAGCACAAGCGGGCTCACAGATACGCAGTATTTT
TRBV14	many	TRBJ1-1	.	CASSQGWSSSLANTEAFF	TGTGCCAGCAGCCAAGGGTGGAGTTCTAGTCTGGCGAACACTGAAGCTTTCTTT
TRBV5-5	many	TRBJ2-7	.	CASSLTSAADEQYF	TGTGCCAGCAGCTTGACATCCGCGGCGGACGAGCAGTACTTC
TRBV28	many	TRBJ2-7	.	CASSLEGTPYEQYF	TGTGCCAGCAGTTTGGAAGGGACCCCCTACGAGCAGTACTTC
TRBV28	many	TRBJ2-1	.	CASSSPNEQFF	TGTGCCAGCAGTTCCCCCAATGAGCAGTTCTTC
TRBV11-2	many	TRBJ2-2	.	CASSPNRVSGELFF	TGTGCCAGCAGCCCGAACAGGGTGTCGGGGGAGCTGTTTTTT
TRBV4-2	.	TRBJ2-3	TRBD2	CASSQVEASGFDTQYF	TGTGCCAGCAGCCAAGTAGAGGCTAGCGGGTTTGATACGCAGTATTTT
TRBV4-1	many	TRBJ1-5	TRBD1	CASSPLPGGTAPNF	TGCGCCAGCAGCCCTTTACCCGGGGGGACAGCGCCAAATTTT
TRBV5-4	.	TRBJ2-1	TRBD1	CASSLAGTGGLREQFF	TGTGCCAGCAGCTTAGCCGGGACAGGGGGTCTACGTGAACAGTTCTTC
TRBV10-3	many	TRBJ2-1	.	CAIMGLGSSYNEQFF	TGTGCCATCATGGGCCTCGGGAGCTCCTACAATGAGCAGTTCTTC
TRBV5-1	many	TRBJ2-1	.	CASSSTGYNEQFF	TGCGCCAGCAGCTCAACGGGCTACAATGAGCAGTTCTTC
TRBV5-5	many	TRBJ2-7	TRBD1	CASSFTGDYEQYF	TGTGCCAGCAGCTTCACAGGGGATTACGAGCAGTACTTC
TRBV6-4	many	TRBJ2-1	TRBD1	CASSLGQGGGNEQFF	TGTGCCAGCAGCTTGGGACAGGGTGGGGGCAATGAGCAGTTCTTC
TRBV6-5	.	TRBJ1-1	TRBD1	CVTNRGLDEAFF	TGTGTCACCAACAGGGGGCTTGACGAAGCTTTCTTT
TRBV29-1	many	TRBJ2-6	.	CSVASGANVLTF	TGCAGCGTTGCTTCTGGGGCCAACGTCCTGACTTTC
TRBV4-3	many	TRBJ2-4	.	CASSHIEGDLDIQYF	TGCGCCAGCAGCCACATCGAGGGGGATCTGGACATTCAGTACTTC
TRBV12-3/TRBV12-4	.	TRBJ1-1	.	CASSLVENTEAFF	TGTGCCAGCAGTTTGGTGGAAAACACTGAAGCTTTCTTT
TRBV5-1	.	TRBJ1-1	TRBD1	CASSLTGQGDTEALF	TGCGCCAGCAGCCTTACGGGACAGGGAGACACTGAAGCTTTATTT
TRBV7-2	medium-sized	TRBJ2-1	TRBD2	CASSFVPGLGNEQFF	TGTGCCAGCAGCTTTGTCCCGGGACTAGGGAATGAGCAGTTCTTC
TRBV9	medium-sized	TRBJ2-1	.	CASSVDVDSYNEQFF	TGTGCCAGCAGCGTAGATGTAGACTCCTACAATGAGCAGTTCTTC
TRBV10-1	.	TRBJ2-5	.	CASSEGDWQETQYF	TGCGCCAGCAGTGAGGGAGACTGGCAAGAGACCCAGTACTTC
TRBV5-1	many	TRBJ2-1	TRBD2	CASSGKGLAGAASSYNEQFF	TGCGCCAGCAGCGGCAAGGGACTAGCGGGGGCTGCCAGCTCCTACAATGAGCAGTTCTTC
TRBV2	many	TRBJ2-7	TRBD1	CASSDQGQGYEQYF	TGTGCCAGCAGTGATCAGGGACAGGGCTACGAGCAGTACTTC
TRBV20-1	.	TRBJ2-1	TRBD2	CSATKSSGSVNEQFF	TGCAGTGCTACCAAAAGTAGCGGGAGTGTGAATGAGCAGTTCTTC
TRBV5-1	many	TRBJ2-1	TRBD1	CASRETGGHNEQFF	TGCGCCAGCAGGGAGACAGGGGGCCACAATGAGCAGTTCTTC
TRBV29-1	few	TRBJ2-1	.	CSVGGGTYNEQFF	TGCAGCGTAGGAGGGGGAACCTACAATGAGCAGTTCTTC
TRBV5-1	many	TRBJ2-3	TRBD2	CASSFLSGVVDTQYF	TGCGCCAGCAGCTTTCTCAGCGGGGTGGTAGATACGCAGTATTTT
TRBV25-1	once	TRBJ2-7	.	CASSREGMYEQYF	TGTGCCAGCAGCCGGGAAGGGATGTACGAGCAGTACTTC
TRBV10-3	many	TRBJ2-1	TRBD1	CAIRLKGAVNEQFF	TGTGCCATCAGACTAAAGGGGGCGGTCAATGAGCAGTTCTTC
TRBV7-8	.	TRBJ1-2	TRBD1	CASSLSGQGVCGYTF	TGTGCCAGCAGCTTATCGGGACAGGGAGTCTGTGGCTACACCTTC
TRBV20-1	.	TRBJ2-7	.	CSANDYSYEQYF	TGCAGTGCCAACGACTATTCCTACGAGCAGTACTTC
TRBV20-1	many	TRBJ2-2	.	CSARATTTGELFF	TGCAGTGCTAGGGCAACCACGACCGGGGAGCTGTTTTTT
TRBV18	many	TRBJ2-5	.	CASSPQAGLQETQYF	TGTGCCAGCTCACCACAGGCGGGGCTACAAGAGACCCAGTACTTC
TRBV5-5	many	TRBJ2-5	.	CASSFSPQGPQYF	TGTGCCAGCAGCTTCTCCCCACAGGGCCCCCAGTACTTC
TRBV5-1	many	TRBJ1-1	TRBD1	CASGVWQGATEAFF	TGCGCCAGCGGCGTTTGGCAGGGGGCCACTGAAGCTTTCTTT
TRBV5-1	many	TRBJ2-1	TRBD2	CASSQGPSGSYNEQFF	TGCGCCAGCAGCCAGGGCCCTAGCGGTTCCTACAATGAGCAGTTCTTC
TRBV5-5	.	TRBJ2-6	.	CASSLDGFGANVLTF	TGTGCCAGCAGCTTGGACGGGTTTGGGGCCAACGTCCTGACTTTC
TRBV25-1	many	TRBJ1-5	.	CASSEFGGDGNQPQHF	TGTGCCAGCAGTGAATTCGGAGGGGACGGCAATCAGCCCCAGCATTTT
TRBV4-1	many	TRBJ1-5	TRBD1	CASSQVSRTGADVSNQPQHF	TGCGCCAGCAGCCAAGTGAGTAGGACAGGGGCCGATGTTAGCAATCAGCCCCAGCATTTT
TRBV29-1	many	TRBJ1-1	TRBD1	CSVSGTGLGNTEAFF	TGCAGCGTTTCCGGGACAGGCTTAGGGAACACTGAAGCTTTCTTT
TRBV5-1	.	TRBJ1-1	TRBD1	CASSPPRTGKKNTEAFF	TGCGCCAGCAGCCCTCCTCGGACAGGGAAGAAGAACACTGAAGCTTTCTTT
TRBV29-1	many	TRBJ2-1	.	CSVPPGRSSYNEQFF	TGCAGCGTTCCGCCGGGACGGAGCTCCTACAATGAGCAGTTCTTC
TRBV5-1	many	TRBJ2-5	TRBD2	CASRLGSGRQETQYF	TGCGCCAGCAGATTGGGTAGCGGGCGCCAAGAGACCCAGTACTTC
TRBV3-1	many	TRBJ2-7	TRBD1	CASSRPGQGIYEQYF	TGTGCCAGCAGCCGGCCGGGACAGGGAATATACGAGCAGTACTTC
TRBV12-3/TRBV12-4	.	TRBJ2-1	.	CASSRSLGPYNEQFF	TGTGCCAGCAGCCGCTCCCTGGGGCCTTACAATGAGCAGTTCTTC
TRBV10-3	many	TRBJ2-1	TRBD2	CAIESGGGYNEQFF	TGTGCCATCGAGTCGGGGGGAGGCTACAATGAGCAGTTCTTC
TRBV7-8	many	TRBJ2-7	TRBD2	CASRASGRKGEQYF	TGTGCCAGCCGAGCTAGCGGGAGAAAGGGCGAGCAGTACTTC